The 13 T cell receptor beta chains presented below share a single source sample, sequenced in a study of early T cells in non-severe SARS-CoV-2 infection. TCRdb called the 5' RACE reads again in MiXCR, with one record for every CDR3 protein. The sample consists of roughly 41,000 distinct CDR3 sequences, approximately 5.1% of them appearing once. The material was whole blood, obtained at baseline. All receptors derive from an adult who was a healthcare worker with PCR-confirmed SARS-CoV-2 infection or an uninfected control (not recorded which).

This clonotype occurred many times. This chain connects TRBV5-6 to TRBJ2-1, with 11 bases fitting TRBD2. The V and J ends lost 2 bases and 7 bases, in that order; junction bases with no gene match: 8. CDR3 size: 16 residues. Looked up from germline, CDR1 is SGHDT and CDR2 is YYEEEE. The CDR3 DNA sequence: TGTGCCAGCAGCTTTCAGACTAGCGGGAAAATAAATGAGCAGTTCTTC. Translating gives CASSFQTSGKINEQFF. The full variable domain, rest sourced from reference TRBV5-6 and TRBJ2-1, is DAGVTQSPTHLIKTRGQQVTLRCSPKSGHDTVSWYQQALGQGPQFIFQYYEEEERQRGNFPDRFSGHQFPNYSSELNVNALLLGDSALYLCASSFQTSGKINEQFFGPGTRLTVL.

This clonotype was found a few times. V and J are TRBV20-1 and TRBJ2-7; D is uncertain. Trimming left V 2 bases short and J 3 bases short, with 8 bases between. CDR1 is DFQATT and CDR2 is SNEGSKA in the germline V gene (reference sequence). CDR3 length: 12 residues. For the CDR3, the DNA is TGCAGTGCTAGATTACAACTCTACGAGCAGTACTTC. Its translation: CSARLQLYEQYF.

The chain links TRBV4-1 to TRBJ1-5; tentative D call: TRBD1 (6 bases). From germline, CDR1 is MGHRA and CDR2 YSYEKL. The CDR3 is 15 residues long. The germline V and J ends were trimmed by 2 bases and 6 bases, with 14 bases remaining between them. CDR3 DNA: TGCGCCAGCAGCCAATCATGGGACACCGGTCAGCCCCAGCATTTT. It yields the protein CASSQSWDTGQPQHF.

This clonotype occurred a few times. The CDR3 DNA follows: TGCGCCAGCAGCGCCAATTACGACGAGCAGTTCTTC. It specifies CASSANYDEQFF. The chain has TRBV5-1 and TRBJ2-1; no clear D. Trimming shortened V by 4 bases and J by 10 bases, and 12 bases separated the two germline ends. The CDR3 has 12 residues. CDR1 and CDR2 from the germline V gene are SGHRS and YFSETQ.

Only a few counts were recorded for this clonotype. This chain connects TRBV28 to TRBJ2-5; a possible D gene is TRBD1 (5 bases). CDR3 length: 14 residues. Germline-derived CDR1 and CDR2 are MDHEN and SYDVKM. V was pared by 2 bases and J by 2 bases, with 9 bases between. CDR3 in amino acids: CASSLDRVQETQYF. The CDR3 DNA reads as TGTGCCAGCAGTTTAGACAGAGTTCAAGAGACCCAGTACTTC.

This clonotype has at least ten counts. This sequence joins TRBV11-2 and TRBJ2-7, with TRBD2 matching 7 bases. The ends lost 1 base at V and 6 bases at J; junction bases unmatched: 9. This CDR3 region has 15 residues. The germline V gene has CDR1 SGHAT and CDR2 FQNNGV. The CDR3 loop is CASSLVGGRLGEQYF. Written as DNA, the CDR3 is TGTGCCAGCAGCTTAGTGGGCGGGAGATTAGGCGAGCAGTACTTC.

At least ten counts were recorded for this clonotype. The chain has TRBV6-2 or TRBV6-3 and TRBJ2-3; 12 bases agree with TRBD1. Germline V lookup: CDR1 MNHEY, CDR2 SVGEGT. V lost 0 bases, J lost 5 bases, and 6 bases stayed unmatched. This CDR3 has 17 residues. The CDR3 is CASSYSMGQGARDTQYF. In nucleotides, the CDR3 is TGTGCCAGCAGTTACTCGATGGGACAGGGGGCGAGAGATACGCAGTATTTT.

This clonotype was seen ten or more times. V usage is TRBV18 and J usage is TRBJ1-3; D not resolved. This CDR3 is built from 15 residues. The V end lost 0 bases, the J end lost 0 bases, and 6 bases lay between the germline ends. Germline CDR1 is KGHSH and CDR2 is LQKENI. CDR3 nucleotides: TGTGCCAGCTCACCACCGGGGAGCTCTGGAAACACCATATATTTT. It yields the protein CASSPPGSSGNTIYF.

At least ten counts were recorded for this clonotype. The rearrangement uses TRBV11-2 and TRBJ2-7; TRBD2 matches at 7 bases. This CDR3 contains 13 residues. The V and J ends lost 3 bases and 3 bases, in that order; junction bases with no gene match: 2. In germline, CDR1 is SGHAT, CDR2 FQNNGV. CDR3: CASSFREVYEQYF. CDR3 DNA: TGTGCCAGCAGCTTCCGGGAGGTCTACGAGCAGTACTTC.

This clonotype showed up many times. The chain links TRBV19 to TRBJ2-2; 8 bases are a match to TRBD1. Germline CDR1 and CDR2: LNHDA and SQIVND (reference sequence). The V segment lost 7 bases and the J segment 3 bases; nucleotides outside the gene matches: 4. This CDR3 has 14 amino acids. As DNA, the CDR3 is TGTGCCAGTAATATCAGGGGGCACACCGGGGAGCTGTTTTTT. Residues: CASNIRGHTGELFF.

This clonotype was seen repeatedly, ten times or more. The V gene is TRBV29-1, the J gene TRBJ2-5; D is unresolved. With 2 bases removed from V and 1 base from J, the gap between germline ends came to 11 bases. This CDR3 is built from 14 residues. Germline-derived CDR1 and CDR2 are SQVTM and ANQGSEA. As DNA, the CDR3 is TGCAGCGTTGAACGGGCAGCCACCCAAGAGACCCAGTACTTC. Protein product: CSVERAATQETQYF.

The V and J genes are TRBV29-1 and TRBJ1-1; D unresolved. Per the germline V gene, CDR1 is SQVTM and CDR2 is ANQGSEA. The V end lost 4 bases, the J end lost 1 base, and 10 bases lay between the germline ends. The CDR3 length is 13 residues. CDR3 amino acids: CSVGNGENTEAFF. In DNA form, the CDR3 reads TGCAGCGTTGGAAATGGGGAGAACACTGAAGCTTTCTTT.

This sequence joins TRBV7-9 and TRBJ1-1, with D tentatively TRBD1 (5 bases). V shed 5 bases and J shed 4 bases, with 23 bases lying between them. CDR1 and CDR2 (germline): SEHNR, FQNEAQ (reference sequence). This CDR3 has 17 amino acids. CDR3 protein: CASSPHFPQGVGTEAFF. CDR3 sequence (DNA): TGTGCCAGCAGCCCACACTTTCCGCAGGGTGTCGGCACTGAAGCTTTCTTT. The whole variable domain, filled in from reference TRBV7-9 and TRBJ1-1, reads DTGVSQNPRHKITKRGQNVTFRCDPISEHNRLYWYRQTLGQGPEFLTYFQNEAQLEKSRLLSDRFSAERPKGSFSTLEIQRTEQGDSAMYLCASSPHFPQGVGTEAFFGQGTRLTVV.